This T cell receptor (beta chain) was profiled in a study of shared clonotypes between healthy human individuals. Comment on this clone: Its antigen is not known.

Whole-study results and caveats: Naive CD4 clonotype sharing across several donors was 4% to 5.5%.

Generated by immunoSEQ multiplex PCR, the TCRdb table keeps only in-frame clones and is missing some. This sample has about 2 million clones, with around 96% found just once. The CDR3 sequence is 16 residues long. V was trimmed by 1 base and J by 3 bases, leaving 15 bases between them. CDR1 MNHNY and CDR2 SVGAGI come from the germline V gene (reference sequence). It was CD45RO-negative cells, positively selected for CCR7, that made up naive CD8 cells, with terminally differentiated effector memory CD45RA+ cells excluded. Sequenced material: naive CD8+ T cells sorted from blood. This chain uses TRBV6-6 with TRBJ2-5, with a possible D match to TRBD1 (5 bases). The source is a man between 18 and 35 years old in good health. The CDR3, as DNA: TGTGCCAGCAGTTACTGGGCCAGGGTTAGGGAAGAGACCCAGTACTTC. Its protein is CASSYWARVREETQYF.